Listed below are T cell receptor beta chains from one sample, sequenced in a study of shared clonotypes between healthy human individuals. Here immunoSEQ multiplex PCR was the method, and the copy in TCRdb shows in-frame clones only, minus some. The sample lists a few million clones, approximately 95% occurring once. The sample consisted of naive CD4+ T cells from PBMCs. Source of these receptors: a man aged 18 to 30 in good health. Some clones in this sample may be carry-over from other donors' samples. The CDR3 runs from the conserved cysteine through the conserved F or W. Fields, in order: J gene, D gene, clone size, V gene, CDR3 DNA, CDR3 protein. A D gene is named only where the DNA matches it firmly. Part of the rows lack a size; the others show once, few, many or a class for expanded clones.

>TRBJ2-7|NA|NA|TRBV28
TGTGCCAGCAGTTCACGTTACGAGCAGTACTTC
CASSSRYEQYF
>TRBJ1-2|TRBD1|once|TRBV19
TGTGCCAGTAGTATCAGGGGGAACTATGGCTACACCTTC
CASSIRGNYGYTF
>TRBJ2-1|TRBD2|NA|TRBV6-1
TGTGCCAGCACCGCCGGGACTAGCGGAAACAATGAGCAGTTCTTC
CASTAGTSGNNEQFF
>TRBJ2-3|TRBD1|NA|TRBV30
TGTGCCTGGCAAACAGGGGGACAGGATACGCAGTATTTT
CAWQTGGQDTQYF
>TRBJ2-7|NA|NA|TRBV29-1
TGCAGCGTGGTGACTAGCTACGAGCAGTACTTC
CSVVTSYEQYF
>TRBJ1-2|NA|NA|TRBV27
TGTGCCAGCATGAGTCTCCCGGGGGTTGGCTATGGCTACACCTTC
CASMSLPGVGYGYTF
>TRBJ1-4|NA|NA|TRBV28
TGTGCCAGCAGTTTTAGGGGTTCCGCAACTAATGAAAAACTGTTTTTT
CASSFRGSATNEKLFF
>TRBJ1-4|TRBD1|NA|TRBV9
TGTGCCAGCAGCGCGATGGACAGGGGGCTAGAAAAACTGTTTTTT
CASSAMDRGLEKLFF
>TRBJ1-4|NA|NA|TRBV30
TGTGCCTGGAGTCCCCTCTCTGAGATTCTGTTTTTT
CAWSPLSEILFF
>TRBJ2-5|TRBD2|once|TRBV9
TGTGCCAGCAGCGTTGGTGCGGGAGGGATACGGCAAGAGACCCAGTACTTC
CASSVGAGGIRQETQYF
>TRBJ2-6|NA|NA|TRBV4-1
TGCGCCAGCAGCCAGGAGTTGGGACGGATACCTTTTCGTCCTGGGGCCAACGTCCTGACTTTC
CASSQELGRIPFRPGANVLTF
>TRBJ1-5|NA|NA|TRBV9
TGTGCCAGCAGCGTAGATGGCCATCAGCCCCAGCATTTT
CASSVDGHQPQHF
>TRBJ2-3|TRBD2|NA|TRBV6-1
TGTGCCAGCAGTCTATTAGCGGGAGGACCAGATACGCAGTATTTT
CASSLLAGGPDTQYF
>TRBJ1-2|NA|NA|TRBV21-1
TGTGCCAGCAGCCCCCACGCCCGGATGGTACCTGGCTATGGCTACACCTTC
CASSPHARMVPGYGYTF
>TRBJ1-5|NA|NA|TRBV4-1
TGCGCCAGCAGCCGTCCAGGGGAATATAGCAATCAGCCCCAGCATTTT
CASSRPGEYSNQPQHF
>TRBJ2-2|NA|NA|TRBV11-3
TGTGCCAGCAGCTACGGAGTCTCCGGGGAGCTGTTTTTT
CASSYGVSGELFF
>TRBJ2-5|TRBD1|NA|TRBV7-2
TGTGCCAGCAGCCCGCTACCCGACAGGGGGCAAGAGACCCAGTACTTC
CASSPLPDRGQETQYF
>TRBJ1-5|NA|NA|TRBV11-2
TGTGCCAGCAGCTTATATGAGGGACAGCCCCAGCATTTT
CASSLYEGQPQHF
>TRBJ2-2|NA|once|TRBV6-5
TGTGCCAGCAGTTACTCGAGTGTTAACACCGGGGAGCTGTTTTTT
CASSYSSVNTGELFF
>TRBJ2-2|NA|NA|TRBV7-9
TGTGCCAGCAGCTTTTCGGTCTCCACCGGGGAGCTGTTTTTT
CASSFSVSTGELFF
>TRBJ2-3|TRBD2|NA|TRBV15
TGTGCCACCAGCAGAGCCCGGGGCGGGGGAGGGGTCACAGATACGCAGTATTTT
CATSRARGGGGVTDTQYF
>TRBJ2-7|NA|NA|TRBV6-5
TGTGCCGCGGGAGGAGGCAGGGGGGTCGAGCAGTACTTC
CAAGGGRGVEQYF
>TRBJ2-1|TRBD2|NA|TRBV6-5
TGTGCCAGCACGTCTGTAGCGGGAGGGTACAATGAGCAGTTCTTC
CASTSVAGGYNEQFF
>TRBJ1-5|NA|NA|TRBV7-2
TGTGCCAGCAGCTTAGGGGGGGAGTCCCAGCATTTT
CASSLGGESQHF
>TRBJ2-7|NA|few|TRBV28
TGTGCCAGCAGTTCACCCTACGAGCAGTACTTC
CASSSPYEQYF
>TRBJ2-2|NA|NA|TRBV6-4
TGTGCCAGCAGTGATCAGGTTAACACCGGGGAGCTGTTTTTT
CASSDQVNTGELFF
>TRBJ2-5|NA|NA|TRBV11-2
TGTGCCAGCAGCGACGCGCAGGGGATGGGAGAGACCCAGTACTTC
CASSDAQGMGETQYF
>TRBJ2-2|NA|NA|TRBV6-5
TGTGCCAGCAGACGCCCGGGGGTCACCGGGGAGCTGTTTTTT
CASRRPGVTGELFF
>TRBJ2-2|NA|NA|TRBV6-1
TGTGCCAGCAGTGGACGGACTGTTCGGGGCACCGGGGAGCTGTTTTTT
CASSGRTVRGTGELFF
>TRBJ1-3|TRBD1|NA|TRBV9
TGTGCCAGCAGCGGACAGGGGGCTGTTGGAAACACCATATATTTT
CASSGQGAVGNTIYF
>TRBJ2-7|NA|NA|TRBV7-9
TGTGCCAGCAGCTTCGAAGGAGGAACTGAGCAGTACTTC
CASSFEGGTEQYF
>TRBJ1-5|NA|once|TRBV28
TGTGCCAGCACCCAGGCCCGAGGGACCCTGAACCCCCAGCATTTT
CASTQARGTLNPQHF
>TRBJ2-1|NA|NA|TRBV27
TGTGCCAGCAGTCTCTACAGGGCCGGGGAGTATGAGCAGTTCTTC
CASSLYRAGEYEQFF
>TRBJ2-5|TRBD1|once|TRBV6-1
TGTGCCAGCAGGACCGGGACAGGGCAAGAGACCCAGTACTTC
CASRTGTGQETQYF
>TRBJ1-5|TRBD1|once|TRBV7-2
TGTGCCAGCAGCCCTTCGACAGGGATCAATCAGCCCCAGCATTTT
CASSPSTGINQPQHF
>TRBJ2-1|NA|NA|TRBV27
TGTGCCAGCAGTTTCGGCCCAACCCCCCGCAATGAGCAGTTCTTC
CASSFGPTPRNEQFF
>TRBJ2-1|TRBD2|NA|TRBV28
TGTGCCAGCAGTTACGGACTAGCGGTACCCAATGAGCAGTTCTTC
CASSYGLAVPNEQFF
>TRBJ2-1|TRBD2|NA|TRBV2
TGTGCCAGTAGACTAGCGGGAGTGGAGCAGTTCTTC
CASRLAGVEQFF
>TRBJ2-6|NA|NA|TRBV4-1
TGCGCCAGCAGACCGGGCCTACACTCTGGGGCCAACGTCCTGACTTTC
CASRPGLHSGANVLTF
>TRBJ2-5|NA|NA|TRBV10-3
TGTGCCATCAGTGAGTCGATAGAAAGGATGGTTGAGGAACAAGAGACCCAGTACTTC
CAISESIERMVEEQETQYF
>TRBJ2-7|NA|NA|TRBV11-3
TGTGCCAGCAAACCAGCCGGATCCTACGAGCAGTACTTC
CASKPAGSYEQYF
>TRBJ2-5|NA|NA|TRBV11-2
TGTGCCAGCAGCTCCCGTCGGGGTGGGGAGACCCAGTACTTC
CASSSRRGGETQYF